These 10 T cell receptor beta chains were all obtained from the same sample, sequenced in a study of blood T cell repertoires in COVID-19. Profiling relied on immunoSEQ multiplex PCR, and the TCRdb table lists in-frame clones only, not all of them. Among 90,000 to 130,000 clones, approximately 89% were seen once, and the ten largest hold around 4.6%. Sequencing was carried out using peripheral blood. The receptor source for this set is a middle-aged man with acute or convalescent COVID-19.

This chain joins TRBV10-3 and TRBJ1-3, with TRBD1 as a possible D gene (5 bases). Trimming removed 2 bases from V and 10 bases from J, with 12 bases in between. Germline V gene data show CDR1 as ENHRY and CDR2 as SYGVKD. The length of the CDR3 is 13 residues. The CDR3 spells CAISEGRETTIYF. DNA for the CDR3: TGTGCCATCAGTGAGGGCAGGGAAACAACCATATATTTT.

The genes are TRBV25-1 and TRBJ2-4; 8 bases are a match to TRBD1. V shed 1 base, J shed 4 bases, and the junction held 9 bases outside the gene matches. The CDR3 is 17 amino acids. The germline gives CDR1 MGHDK, CDR2 SYGVNS. The CDR3 bases are TGTGCCAGCAGTGAATTCCGGGCAGGGGGCTCAAAAAACATTCAGTACTTC. Protein product: CASSEFRAGGSKNIQYF.

This chain connects TRBV5-1 to TRBJ1-2; weak D call: TRBD1 (6 bases). V lost 6 bases and J 1 base, leaving 7 bases between the germline ends. The germline gives CDR1 SGHRS, CDR2 YFSETQ. There are 12 residues in the CDR3. The CDR3 is CASKQGNYGYTF. Here the CDR3 DNA reads TGCGCCAGCAAACAGGGTAACTATGGCTACACCTTC.

V and J are TRBV5-5 and TRBJ2-7, with 10 bases that match TRBD1. Germline values: CDR1 SGHKS, CDR2 YYEKEE (reference sequence). Trimming cost V 4 bases and J 0 bases; bases outside gene matches: 7. This CDR3 is 16 amino acids long. In DNA form, the CDR3 reads TGTGCCAGCAGCCTAGGACAGGGGGGAAGCTCCTACGAGCAGTACTTC. It encodes CASSLGQGGSSYEQYF. The whole variable domain, remainder taken from reference TRBV5-5 and TRBJ2-7, is DAGVTQSPTHLIKTRGQQVTLRCSPISGHKSVSWYQQVLGQGPQFIFQYYEKEERGRGNFPDRFSARQFPNYSSELNVNALLLGDSALYLCASSLGQGGSSYEQYFGPGTRLTVT.

V gene TRBV4-1 combines with J gene TRBJ1-6; D not resolved. CDR3 length equals 14 residues. V was clipped by 1 base and J by 9 bases, with 10 bases between them. The germline gives CDR1 MGHRA, CDR2 YSYEKL. The CDR3 nucleotides read TGCGCCAGCAGCCAAGTTCCAGGTTTTTCACCCCTCCACTTT. It specifies CASSQVPGFSPLHF.

The chain links TRBV27 to TRBJ1-1; 8 bases fit TRBD1. V gave up 3 bases and J gave up 1 base; unmatched junction bases: 4. The CDR3 covers 15 residues. CDR1 is MNHEY and CDR2 is SMNVEV in the germline V gene (reference sequence). The CDR3 bases are TGTGCCAGCAGTTTTCTAGGACAGGGGAACACTGAAGCTTTCTTT. Amino acids: CASSFLGQGNTEAFF.

The rearrangement uses TRBV6-6 and TRBJ2-2; 8 positions agree with TRBD1. Germline V gene sequence: CDR1 MNHNY, CDR2 SVGAGI (reference sequence). The trim removed 8 bases at V and 4 bases at J, leaving 3 bases unmatched. The CDR3 runs to 13 residues. CDR3 residues: CASRTGGTGELFF. The DNA for the CDR3 is TGTGCCAGCCGCACAGGGGGCACCGGGGAGCTGTTTTTT.

The chain is built from TRBV9 and TRBJ2-7; 8 bases agree with TRBD2. CDR3 size: 15 residues. V lost 3 bases and J lost 5; bases outside the gene matches: 10. The germline V gene encodes CDR1 SGDLS and CDR2 YYNGEE. The CDR3 region is CASSAVRGGFDEQYF. In nucleotides, the CDR3 is TGTGCCAGCAGCGCCGTCCGGGGGGGATTTGACGAGCAGTACTTC. Using reference TRBV9 and TRBJ2-7 for the parts outside the CDR3, the full variable domain is DSGVTQTPKHLITATGQRVTLRCSPRSGDLSVYWYQQSLDQGLQFLIQYYNGEERAKGNILERFSAQQFPDLHSELNLSSLELGDSALYFCASSAVRGGFDEQYFGPGTRLTVT.

The chain recombines TRBV10-1 with TRBJ2-4, with D tentatively TRBD1 (6 bases). V lost 6 bases, J lost 8 bases, and 17 bases lay in between. This CDR3 is 14 amino acids long. Germline CDR1 reads WNHNN; CDR2 reads SYGVQD (reference sequence). This CDR3 reads CASRGDIFEYIQYF. DNA for the CDR3: TGCGCCAGCAGGGGGGACATTTTTGAGTACATTCAGTACTTC.

This clone was counted between two and nine times. Mismatch with germline at one junction end may stem from a read error. The rearrangement joins TRBV27 to TRBJ1-5, with D maybe TRBD1 (6 bases). The CDR3 loop spans 14 amino acids. CDR1 is MNHEY and CDR2 is SMNVEV in the germline V gene (reference sequence). The CDR3 is CASSVNRAYQPRHF. CDR3 coding DNA: TGTGCCAGCAGTGTGAACAGGGCGTATCAGCCCCGGCATTTT.